This T cell receptor (beta chain) stems from a study of radiotherapy plus CTLA-4 blockade in lung cancer. This table comes from immunoSEQ multiplex PCR, and its TCRdb copy is limited to in-frame clones, with some not included. Here the sample spans about 48,000 clones, 75% to 85% being singletons. V was trimmed by 5 bases and J by 0 bases, leaving 8 bases between them. The CDR3 has 14 amino acids. The germline V gene has CDR1 SNHLY and CDR2 FYNNEI. Receiving focal radiation plus CTLA-4 blockade with ipilimumab were patients who had chemo-refractory metastatic non-small-cell lung cancer. Study-wide findings and caveats: Interferon-beta, together with early blood T cell clone dynamics, reportedly best predicted response. Radiotherapy with ipilimumab was followed by blood expansion of tumor-derived clones.

A word on this clone: As yet, its antigen is unknown.

The receptor comes from a human donor with non-small cell lung cancer who had stable disease on radiotherapy plus ipilimumab. Sequencing used peripheral blood, obtained from a patient treated with radiotherapy plus ipilimumab. V and J are TRBV2 and TRBJ1-3; the D is unclear. CDR3 bases: TGTGCCAGCAGTCGGGAGTCCTCTGGAAACACCATATATTTT. Translation: CASSRESSGNTIYF. Together with reference TRBV2 and TRBJ1-3, the CDR3 gives the full variable domain: EPEVTQTPSHQVTQMGQEVILRCVPISNHLYFYWYRQILGQKVEFLVSFYNNEISEKSEIFDDQFSVERPDGSNFTLKIRSTKLEDSAMYFCASSRESSGNTIYFGEGSWLTVV.